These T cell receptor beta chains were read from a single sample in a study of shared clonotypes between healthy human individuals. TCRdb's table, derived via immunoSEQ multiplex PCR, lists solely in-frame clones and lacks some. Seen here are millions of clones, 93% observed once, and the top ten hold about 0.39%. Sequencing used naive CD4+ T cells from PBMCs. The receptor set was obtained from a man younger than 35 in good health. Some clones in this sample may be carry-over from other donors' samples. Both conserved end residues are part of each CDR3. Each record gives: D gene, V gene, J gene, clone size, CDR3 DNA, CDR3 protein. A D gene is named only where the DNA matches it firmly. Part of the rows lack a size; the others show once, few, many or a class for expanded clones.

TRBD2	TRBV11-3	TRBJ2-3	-	TGTGCCAGCAGCTTATTCGCTAGCGGGAGTACAGATACGCAGTATTTT	CASSLFASGSTDTQYF
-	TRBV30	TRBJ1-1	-	TGTGCCTGGACCCCGGGAGGGTGGGATACGAACACTGAAGCTTTCTTT	CAWTPGGWDTNTEAFF
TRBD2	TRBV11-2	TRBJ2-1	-	TGTGCCAGCAGCTTACGGCGGGAGTTGCCTCAGTTCTTC	CASSLRRELPQFF
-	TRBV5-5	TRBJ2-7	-	TGTGCCAGCAGACGAACGACCACCCCGGTCGCCTACGAGCAGTACTTC	CASRRTTTPVAYEQYF
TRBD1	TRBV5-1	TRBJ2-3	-	TGCGCCAGCAGCCCGGGACAGGGTAGGACAGATACGCAGTATTTT	CASSPGQGRTDTQYF
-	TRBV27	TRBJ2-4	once	TGTGCCAGCAGCCCGATTTCGCTGGGAGCCAAAAACATTCAGTACTTC	CASSPISLGAKNIQYF
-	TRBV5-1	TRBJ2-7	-	TGCGCCAGCAGCTCGTCCCGGGACATGGCGGTCTACGAGCAGTACTTC	CASSSSRDMAVYEQYF
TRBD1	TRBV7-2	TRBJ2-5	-	TGTGCCAGCCGTCCCACAGGGGGCGGACAAGAGACCCAGTACTTC	CASRPTGGGQETQYF
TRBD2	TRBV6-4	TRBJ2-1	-	TGTGCCAGCAGTGACTCAGTTAGCGGGCCCCCCAATGAGCAGTTCTTC	CASSDSVSGPPNEQFF
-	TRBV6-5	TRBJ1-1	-	TGTGCCAGCAGTTACACAGGGCTCACTGAAGCTTTCTTT	CASSYTGLTEAFF
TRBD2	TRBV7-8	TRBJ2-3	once	TGTGCCAGCAGCTTAATCGGGACTAGCGGTTATTATAGCACAGATACGCAGTATTTT	CASSLIGTSGYYSTDTQYF
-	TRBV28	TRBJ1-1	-	TGTGCCAGCAGTTATACTAGAGGGGTTTTCTTT	CASSYTRGVFF
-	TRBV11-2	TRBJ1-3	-	TGTGCCAGCAGCTCCAGCCTCTCTGGAAACACCATATATTTT	CASSSSLSGNTIYF
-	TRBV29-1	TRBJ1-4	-	TGCAGCCCCCGAGGGATTGAAAAACTGTTTTTT	CSPRGIEKLFF
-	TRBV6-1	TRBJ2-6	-	TGTGCCAGCAGGGAAGCAGGGGAAGGGGCCAACGTCCTGACTTTC	CASREAGEGANVLTF
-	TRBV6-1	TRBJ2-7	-	TGTGCCAGCGGACAGCAGTTCAGCTCCTACGAGCAGTACTTC	CASGQQFSSYEQYF
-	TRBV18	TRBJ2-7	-	TGTGCCAGCTCTCCCCCCGGGGGTAGCTCCTACGAGCAGTACTTC	CASSPPGGSSYEQYF
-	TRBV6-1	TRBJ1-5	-	TGTGCCAGCAGTGAAGCGGCAGGGGCCGATCAGCCCCAGCATTTT	CASSEAAGADQPQHF
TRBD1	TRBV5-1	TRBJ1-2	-	TGCGCCAGCAGCGTACAGGGGGTCGACTATGGCTACACCTTC	CASSVQGVDYGYTF
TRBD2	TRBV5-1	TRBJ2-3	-	TGCGCCAGCAGCCTGAGGACTAGCGGGAGCGTAGGCACAGATACGCAGTATTTT	CASSLRTSGSVGTDTQYF
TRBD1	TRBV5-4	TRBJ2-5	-	TGTGCCAGCAGCTCGGCCTGGACAGGCGGGACCCAGTACTTC	CASSSAWTGGTQYF
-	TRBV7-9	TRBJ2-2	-	TGTGCCAGCAGCTTAGTTTATGGATTTAACACCGGGGAGCTGTTTTTT	CASSLVYGFNTGELFF
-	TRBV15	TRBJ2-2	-	TGTGCCACCGGCCCCGGGGCTAGCCCTTCGGGGGAGCTGTTTTTT	CATGPGASPSGELFF
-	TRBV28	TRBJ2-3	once	TGTGCCAGCAGTTCACAGGCGTGGAGGGCGAGTAGTAGAGATACGCAGTATTTT	CASSSQAWRASSRDTQYF
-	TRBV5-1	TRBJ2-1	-	TGCGCCAGCAGACAGCAGGACTACAATGAGCAGTTCTTC	CASRQQDYNEQFF
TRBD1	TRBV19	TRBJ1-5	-	TGTGCCAGTGGACAGGGTCTCAATCAGCCCCAGCATTTT	CASGQGLNQPQHF
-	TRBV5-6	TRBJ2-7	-	TGTGCCAGCAGCTTGACCGGGACCAAGGGATACGAGCAGTACTTC	CASSLTGTKGYEQYF
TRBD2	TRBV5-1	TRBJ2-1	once	TGCGCCAGCAGCCCAGGACGGGCGGGAGGGCCAATTTCCTACAATGAGCAGTTCTTC	CASSPGRAGGPISYNEQFF
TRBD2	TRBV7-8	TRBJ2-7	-	TGTGCCAGCAGCTTAACCTTGGCTAGCGGGCGTTACGAGCAGTACTTC	CASSLTLASGRYEQYF
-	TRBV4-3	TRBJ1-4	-	TGCGCCAGCAGCCAAGAAAGGGGATCGGGCGAAAAACTGTTTTTT	CASSQERGSGEKLFF
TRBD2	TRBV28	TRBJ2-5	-	TGTGCCAGCAGTTTATTCTTAGGACTAGCGGAAATCCAAGAGACCCAGTACTTC	CASSLFLGLAEIQETQYF
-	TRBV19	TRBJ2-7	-	TGTGCCACCTCAACCGTGGCAGGGGCGGCGGGCGAGCAGTACTTC	CATSTVAGAAGEQYF
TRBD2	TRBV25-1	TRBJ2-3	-	TGTGCCAGCAGTGTTGGGGGGGGGTCCGATACGCAGTATTTT	CASSVGGGSDTQYF
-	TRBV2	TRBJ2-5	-	TGTGCCAGCAAAGGGGAGGTCCAAGAGACCCAGTACTTC	CASKGEVQETQYF
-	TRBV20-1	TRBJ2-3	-	TGCAGACAGGACACAGATACGCAGTATTTT	CRQDTDTQYF
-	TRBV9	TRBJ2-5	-	TGTGCCAGCAGCTACCGACCCACGAATGGTGAGACCCAGTACTTC	CASSYRPTNGETQYF
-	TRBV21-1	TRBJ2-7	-	TGTGCCAGCAGCAAAGTCAGCGGTAGGGACAGGAGCTCCTACGAGCAGTACTTC	CASSKVSGRDRSSYEQYF
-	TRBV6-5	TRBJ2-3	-	TGTGCCAGCAGTTACTCGACGGAGCTGGGGGATACGCAGTATTTT	CASSYSTELGDTQYF
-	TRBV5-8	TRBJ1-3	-	TGTGCCAGCAGCCGTAGATTACAGGGCTCTGGAAACACCATATATTTT	CASSRRLQGSGNTIYF
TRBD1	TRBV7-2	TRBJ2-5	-	TGTGCCAGCAGCGCATTCCACAGGGGTCTCCAAGAGACCCAGTACTTC	CASSAFHRGLQETQYF
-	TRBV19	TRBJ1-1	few	TGTGCCAGTAGTATTAGCTCCAGAACGAACACTGAAGCTTTCTTT	CASSISSRTNTEAFF
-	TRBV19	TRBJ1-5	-	TGTGCCAGTAGTATTGAAGGGTTTCAGCCCCAGCATTTT	CASSIEGFQPQHF
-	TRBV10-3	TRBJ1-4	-	TGTGCCATCGGGAGGGGCCCTAATGAAAAACTGTTTTTT	CAIGRGPNEKLFF